This T cell receptor beta chain was profiled in a study of cytomegalovirus exposure and HLA in healthy donors. Whole-study results and caveats: Listed as cytomegalovirus-associated were 150 or so TCR beta chains.

In regard to this clone: What it binds is unknown.

TCRdb keeps only in-frame clones here, not all; method: immunoSEQ multiplex PCR. The table shows some 140,000 clones, with about 90% occurring only once. CDR3 length: 14 residues. Losses at the gene ends were 4 bases for V and 4 bases for J; bases not matched to a gene: 5. CDR1 SGHRS and CDR2 YFSETQ come from the germline V gene. The TCR sequence derives from a woman aged 25 to 39 in good health and CMV-seropositive. The chain has TRBV5-1 and TRBJ2-1; TRBD1 aligns across 7 bases. Sequencing was performed on PBMCs. CDR3 residues: CASSTGQPYNEQFF. CDR3 coding DNA: TGCGCCAGCAGCACGGGACAGCCGTACAATGAGCAGTTCTTC.